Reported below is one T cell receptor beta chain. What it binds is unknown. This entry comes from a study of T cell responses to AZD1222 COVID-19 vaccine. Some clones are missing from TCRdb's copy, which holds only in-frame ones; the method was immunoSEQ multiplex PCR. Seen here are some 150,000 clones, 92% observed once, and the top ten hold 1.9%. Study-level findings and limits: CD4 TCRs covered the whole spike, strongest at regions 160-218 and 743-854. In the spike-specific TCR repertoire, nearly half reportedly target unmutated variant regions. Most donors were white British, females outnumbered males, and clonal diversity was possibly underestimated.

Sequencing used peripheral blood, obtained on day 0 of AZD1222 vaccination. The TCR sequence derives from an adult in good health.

This CDR3 reads CASSFTGDETQYF. In DNA, the CDR3 is TGCGCCAGCAGTTTTACAGGGGACGAGACCCAGTACTTC. V and J are TRBV5-1 and TRBJ2-5, with 7 nucleotides matching TRBD1. This CDR3 contains 13 residues. CDR1 SGHRS and CDR2 YFSETQ come from the germline V gene. V trimming: 5 bases; J trimming: 5 bases; junction bases outside the gene matches: 6.